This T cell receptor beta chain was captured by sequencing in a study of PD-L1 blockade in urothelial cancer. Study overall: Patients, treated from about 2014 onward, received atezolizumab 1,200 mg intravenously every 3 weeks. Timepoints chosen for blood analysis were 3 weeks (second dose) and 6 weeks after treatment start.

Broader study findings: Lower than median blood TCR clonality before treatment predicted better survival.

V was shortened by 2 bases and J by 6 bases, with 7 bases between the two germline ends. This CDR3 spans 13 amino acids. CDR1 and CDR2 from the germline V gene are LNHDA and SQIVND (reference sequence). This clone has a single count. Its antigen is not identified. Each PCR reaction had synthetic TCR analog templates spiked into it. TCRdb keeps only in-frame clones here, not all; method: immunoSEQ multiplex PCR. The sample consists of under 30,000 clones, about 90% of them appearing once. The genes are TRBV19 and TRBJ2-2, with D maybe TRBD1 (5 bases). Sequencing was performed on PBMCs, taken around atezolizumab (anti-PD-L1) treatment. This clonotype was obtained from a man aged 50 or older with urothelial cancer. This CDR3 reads CASSIQGSGELFF. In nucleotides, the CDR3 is TGTGCCAGTAGTATACAGGGTTCCGGGGAGCTGTTTTTT. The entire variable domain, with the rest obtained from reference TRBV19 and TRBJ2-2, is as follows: DGGITQSPKYLFRKEGQNVTLSCEQNLNHDAMYWYRQDPGQGLRLIYYSQIVNDFQKGDIAEGYSVSREKKESFPLTVTSAQKNPTAFYLCASSIQGSGELFFGEGSRLTVL.